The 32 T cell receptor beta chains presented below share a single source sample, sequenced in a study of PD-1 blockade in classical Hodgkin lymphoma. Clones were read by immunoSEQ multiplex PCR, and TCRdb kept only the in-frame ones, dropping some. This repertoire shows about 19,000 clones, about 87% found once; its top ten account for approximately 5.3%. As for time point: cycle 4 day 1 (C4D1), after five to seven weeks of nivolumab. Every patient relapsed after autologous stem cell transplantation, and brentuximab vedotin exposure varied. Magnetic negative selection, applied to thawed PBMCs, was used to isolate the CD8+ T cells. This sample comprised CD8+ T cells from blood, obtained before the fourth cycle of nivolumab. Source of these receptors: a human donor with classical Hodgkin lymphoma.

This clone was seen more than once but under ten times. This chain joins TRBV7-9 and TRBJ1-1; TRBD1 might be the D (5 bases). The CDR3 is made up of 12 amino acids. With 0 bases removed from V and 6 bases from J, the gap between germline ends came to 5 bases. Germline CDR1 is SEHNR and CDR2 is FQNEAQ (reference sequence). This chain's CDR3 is CASSLAGAEAFF. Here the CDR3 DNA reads TGTGCCAGCAGCTTAGCAGGGGCTGAAGCTTTCTTT. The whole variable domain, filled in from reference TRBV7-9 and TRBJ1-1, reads DTGVSQNPRHKITKRGQNVTFRCDPISEHNRLYWYRQTLGQGPEFLTYFQNEAQLEKSRLLSDRFSAERPKGSFSTLEIQRTEQGDSAMYLCASSLAGAEAFFGQGTRLTVV.

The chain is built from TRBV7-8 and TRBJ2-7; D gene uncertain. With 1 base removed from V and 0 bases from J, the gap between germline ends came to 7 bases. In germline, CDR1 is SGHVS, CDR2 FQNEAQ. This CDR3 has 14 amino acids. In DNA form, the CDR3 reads TGTGCCAGCAGCTTAGGTGTCCGCTCCTACGAGCAGTACTTC. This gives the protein CASSLGVRSYEQYF.

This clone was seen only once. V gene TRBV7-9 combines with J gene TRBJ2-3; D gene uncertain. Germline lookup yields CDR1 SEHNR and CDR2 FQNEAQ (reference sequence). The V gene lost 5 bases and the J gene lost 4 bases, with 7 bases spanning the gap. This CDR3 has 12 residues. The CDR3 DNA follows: TGTGCCAGCAGCCCATTTGCAGATACGCAGTATTTT. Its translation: CASSPFADTQYF.

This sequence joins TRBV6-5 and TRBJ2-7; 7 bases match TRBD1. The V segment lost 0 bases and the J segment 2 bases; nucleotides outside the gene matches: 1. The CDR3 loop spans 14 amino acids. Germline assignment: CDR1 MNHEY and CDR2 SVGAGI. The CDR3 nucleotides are TGTGCCAGCAGTTACTCGGGGACAGCCTACGAGCAGTACTTC. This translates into CASSYSGTAYEQYF.

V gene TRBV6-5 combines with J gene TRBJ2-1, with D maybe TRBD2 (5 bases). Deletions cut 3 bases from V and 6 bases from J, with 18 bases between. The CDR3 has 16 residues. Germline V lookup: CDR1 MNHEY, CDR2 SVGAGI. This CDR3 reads CASSYRSEGFGNEQFF. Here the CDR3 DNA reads TGTGCCAGCAGTTATAGGAGTGAGGGTTTCGGCAATGAGCAGTTCTTC.

The DNA for the CDR3 is TGTGCCAGCAGATGGACAGGGAGATACGAGCAGTACTTC. It is translated as CASRWTGRYEQYF. This chain uses TRBV11-2 with TRBJ2-7, with TRBD1 matching 8 bases. The CDR3 spans 13 residues. V was clipped by 6 bases and J by 4 bases; unmatched bases: 5. Germline V gives CDR1 SGHAT, CDR2 FQNNGV.

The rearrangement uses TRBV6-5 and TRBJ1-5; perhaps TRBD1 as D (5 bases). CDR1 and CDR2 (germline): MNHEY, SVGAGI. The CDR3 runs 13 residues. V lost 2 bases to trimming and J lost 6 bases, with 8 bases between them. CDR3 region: CASSYGGGQPQHF. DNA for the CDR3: TGTGCCAGCAGTTACGGGGGAGGTCAGCCCCAGCATTTT.

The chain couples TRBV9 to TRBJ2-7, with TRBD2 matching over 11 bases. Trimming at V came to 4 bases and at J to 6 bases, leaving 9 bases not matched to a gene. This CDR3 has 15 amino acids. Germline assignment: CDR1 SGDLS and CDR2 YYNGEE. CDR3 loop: CASSLAGGPSSEQYF. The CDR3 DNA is TGTGCCAGCAGCTTAGCGGGAGGGCCCTCTAGCGAGCAGTACTTC.

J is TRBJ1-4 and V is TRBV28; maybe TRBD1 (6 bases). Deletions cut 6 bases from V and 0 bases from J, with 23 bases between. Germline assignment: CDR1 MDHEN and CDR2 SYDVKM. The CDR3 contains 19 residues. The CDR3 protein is CASSSDHTGPVATNEKLFF. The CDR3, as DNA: TGTGCCAGCAGCTCGGACCATACAGGGCCGGTAGCAACTAATGAAAAACTGTTTTTT.

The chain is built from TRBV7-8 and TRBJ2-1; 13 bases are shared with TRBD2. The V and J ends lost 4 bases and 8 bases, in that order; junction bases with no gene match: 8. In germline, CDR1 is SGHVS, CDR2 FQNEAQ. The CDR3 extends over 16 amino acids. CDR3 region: CASSSRTSGRGDEQFF. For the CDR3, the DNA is TGTGCCAGCAGCTCGAGGACTAGCGGGAGAGGCGATGAGCAGTTCTTC. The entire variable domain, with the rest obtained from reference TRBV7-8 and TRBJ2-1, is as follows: GAGVSQSPRYKVAKRGQDVALRCDPISGHVSLFWYQQALGQGPEFLTYFQNEAQLDKSGLPSDRFFAERPEGSVSTLKIQRTQQEDSAVYLCASSSRTSGRGDEQFFGPGTRLTVL.

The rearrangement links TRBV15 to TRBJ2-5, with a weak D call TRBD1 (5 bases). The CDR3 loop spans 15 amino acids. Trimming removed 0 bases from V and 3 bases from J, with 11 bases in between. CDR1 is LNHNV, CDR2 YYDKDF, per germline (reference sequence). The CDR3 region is CATSREARVKETQYF. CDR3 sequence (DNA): TGTGCCACCAGCAGAGAGGCCAGGGTGAAAGAGACCCAGTACTTC.

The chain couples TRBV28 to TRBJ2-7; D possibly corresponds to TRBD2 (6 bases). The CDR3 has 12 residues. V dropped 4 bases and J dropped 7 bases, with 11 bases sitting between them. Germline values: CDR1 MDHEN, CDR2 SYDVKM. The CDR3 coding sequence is TGTGCCAGCAGTTCCCCGGGGACTGAGCAGTACTTC. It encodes CASSSPGTEQYF.

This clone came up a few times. Here the CDR3 DNA reads TGTGCCAGCAGCTTGGATGGCTACACCTTC. Translated, it gives CASSLDGYTF. V usage is TRBV5-8 and J usage is TRBJ1-2; D gene uncertain. CDR1 SGHTS and CDR2 YDEGEE come from the germline V gene. The CDR3 is 10 amino acids. The V and J ends lost 0 bases and 6 bases respectively, with 0 bases between them.

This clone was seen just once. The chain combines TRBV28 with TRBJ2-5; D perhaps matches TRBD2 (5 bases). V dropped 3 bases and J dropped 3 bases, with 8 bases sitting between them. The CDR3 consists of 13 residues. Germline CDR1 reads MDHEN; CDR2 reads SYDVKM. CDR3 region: CASSFSVKETQYF. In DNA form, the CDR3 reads TGTGCCAGCAGTTTTAGCGTGAAAGAGACCCAGTACTTC.

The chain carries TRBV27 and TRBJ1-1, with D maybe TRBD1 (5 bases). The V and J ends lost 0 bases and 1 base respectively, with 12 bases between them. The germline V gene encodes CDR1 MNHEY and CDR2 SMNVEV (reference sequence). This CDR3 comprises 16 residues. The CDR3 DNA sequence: TGTGCCAGCAGTTTATCGGCCGGGGACTGGAACACTGAAGCTTTCTTT. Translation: CASSLSAGDWNTEAFF.

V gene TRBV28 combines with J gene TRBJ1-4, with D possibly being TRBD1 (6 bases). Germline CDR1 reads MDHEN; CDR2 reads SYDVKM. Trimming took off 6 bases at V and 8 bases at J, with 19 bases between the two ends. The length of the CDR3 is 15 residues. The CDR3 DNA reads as TGTGCCAGCAGACCCCGGGAGGGGGGCAGGGAAAAACTGTTTTTT. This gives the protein CASRPREGGREKLFF.

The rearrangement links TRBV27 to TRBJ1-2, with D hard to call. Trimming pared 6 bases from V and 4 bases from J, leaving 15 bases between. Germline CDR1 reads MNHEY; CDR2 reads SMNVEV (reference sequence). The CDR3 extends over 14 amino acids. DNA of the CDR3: TGTGCCAGCAGCCCGGCGGTGGCGATCTATGGCTACACCTTC. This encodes CASSPAVAIYGYTF.

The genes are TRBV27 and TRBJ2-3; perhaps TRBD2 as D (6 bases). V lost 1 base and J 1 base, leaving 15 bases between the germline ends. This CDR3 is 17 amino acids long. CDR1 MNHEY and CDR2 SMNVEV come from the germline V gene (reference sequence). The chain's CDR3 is CASSLFGLGGRTDTQYF. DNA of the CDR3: TGTGCCAGCAGTTTATTTGGTCTGGGGGGTCGCACAGATACGCAGTATTTT.

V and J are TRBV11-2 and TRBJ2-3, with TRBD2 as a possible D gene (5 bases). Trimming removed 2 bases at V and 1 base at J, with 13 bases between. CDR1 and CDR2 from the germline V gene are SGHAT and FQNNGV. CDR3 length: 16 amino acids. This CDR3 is CASSLQAERRTDTQYF. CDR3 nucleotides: TGTGCCAGCAGCTTACAAGCGGAACGACGCACAGATACGCAGTATTTT.

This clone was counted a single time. Here the CDR3 reads CASSPRDLPREEQFF. The DNA of the CDR3 is TGTGCCAGCAGCCCAAGGGACCTACCGAGAGAGGAGCAGTTCTTC. The chain is built from TRBV5-4 and TRBJ2-1; D possibly matches TRBD1 or TRBD2 (5 bases each). V lost 4 bases, J lost 10 bases, and 21 bases lay in between. Per the germline V gene, CDR1 is SGHNT and CDR2 is YYREEE (reference sequence). The CDR3 spans 15 residues.

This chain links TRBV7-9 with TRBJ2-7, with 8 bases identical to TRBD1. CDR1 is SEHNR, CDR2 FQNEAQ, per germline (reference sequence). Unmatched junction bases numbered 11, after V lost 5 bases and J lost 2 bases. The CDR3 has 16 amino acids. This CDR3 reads CASSLWDRSPTYEQYF. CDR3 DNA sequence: TGTGCCAGCAGCCTTTGGGACAGGTCCCCCACCTACGAGCAGTACTTC.

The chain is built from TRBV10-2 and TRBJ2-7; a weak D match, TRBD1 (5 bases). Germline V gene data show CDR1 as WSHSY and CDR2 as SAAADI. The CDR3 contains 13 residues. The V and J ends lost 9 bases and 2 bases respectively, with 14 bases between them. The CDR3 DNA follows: TGCGCCAGTGTGGGGCAGGGCACCTACGAGCAGTACTTC. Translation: CASVGQGTYEQYF.

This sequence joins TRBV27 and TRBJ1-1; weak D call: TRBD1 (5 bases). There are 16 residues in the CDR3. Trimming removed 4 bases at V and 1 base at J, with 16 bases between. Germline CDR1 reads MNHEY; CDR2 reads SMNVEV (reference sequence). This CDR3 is CASSSPRGRRNTEAFF. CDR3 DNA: TGTGCCAGCAGTTCCCCGCGGGGCAGAAGGAACACTGAAGCTTTCTTT.

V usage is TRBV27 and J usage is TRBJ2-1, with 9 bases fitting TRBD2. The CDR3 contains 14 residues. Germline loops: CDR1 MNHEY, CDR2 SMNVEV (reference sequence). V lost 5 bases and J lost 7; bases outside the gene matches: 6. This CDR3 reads CASSMGLAGNEQFF. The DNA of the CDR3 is TGTGCCAGCAGTATGGGACTAGCTGGGAATGAGCAGTTCTTC.

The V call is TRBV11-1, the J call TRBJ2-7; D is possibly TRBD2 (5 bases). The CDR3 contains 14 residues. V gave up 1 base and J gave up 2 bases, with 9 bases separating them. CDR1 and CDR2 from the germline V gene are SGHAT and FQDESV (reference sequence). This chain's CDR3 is CASSLVEGAYEQYF. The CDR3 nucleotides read TGTGCCAGCAGCTTAGTTGAGGGCGCCTACGAGCAGTACTTC.

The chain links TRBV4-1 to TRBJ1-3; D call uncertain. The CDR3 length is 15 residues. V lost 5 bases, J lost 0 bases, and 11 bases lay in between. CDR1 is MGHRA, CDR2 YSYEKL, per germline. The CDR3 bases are TGCGCCAGCAGCTCCCGATCCGTCTCTGGAAACACCATATATTTT. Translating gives CASSSRSVSGNTIYF.

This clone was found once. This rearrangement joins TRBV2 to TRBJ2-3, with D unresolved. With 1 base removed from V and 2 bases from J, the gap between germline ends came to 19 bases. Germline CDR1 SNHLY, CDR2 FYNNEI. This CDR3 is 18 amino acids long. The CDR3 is CASSEGALPAISTDTQYF. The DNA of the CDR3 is TGTGCCAGCAGTGAAGGGGCCCTTCCAGCGATATCCACAGATACGCAGTATTTT.

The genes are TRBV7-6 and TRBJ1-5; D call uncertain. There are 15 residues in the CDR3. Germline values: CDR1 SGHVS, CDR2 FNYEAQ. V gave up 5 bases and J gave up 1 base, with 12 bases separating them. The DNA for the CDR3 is TGTGCCAGCAGCCCCTGGACCGGAAGCAATCAGCCCCAGCATTTT. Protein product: CASSPWTGSNQPQHF.

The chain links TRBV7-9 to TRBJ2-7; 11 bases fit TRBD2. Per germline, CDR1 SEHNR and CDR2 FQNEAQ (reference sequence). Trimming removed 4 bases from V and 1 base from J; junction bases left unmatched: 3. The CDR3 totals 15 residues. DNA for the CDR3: TGTGCCAGCAGCTATCTAGCGGGGGGTTCCTACGAGCAGTACTTC. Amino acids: CASSYLAGGSYEQYF.

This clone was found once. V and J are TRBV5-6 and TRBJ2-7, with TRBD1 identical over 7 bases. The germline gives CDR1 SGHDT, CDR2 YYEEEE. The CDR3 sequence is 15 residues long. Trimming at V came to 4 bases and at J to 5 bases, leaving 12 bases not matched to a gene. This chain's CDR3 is CASSIFRQGSHEQYF. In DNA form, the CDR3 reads TGTGCCAGCAGCATATTTCGACAGGGATCCCACGAGCAGTACTTC.

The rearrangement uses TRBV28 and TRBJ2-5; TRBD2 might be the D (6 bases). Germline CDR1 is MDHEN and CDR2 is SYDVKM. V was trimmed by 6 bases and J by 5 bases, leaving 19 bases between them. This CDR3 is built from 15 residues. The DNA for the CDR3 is TGTGCCAGCAGCTCTCTCAGGCGGGATGGTGAGACCCAGTACTTC. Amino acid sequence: CASSSLRRDGETQYF.

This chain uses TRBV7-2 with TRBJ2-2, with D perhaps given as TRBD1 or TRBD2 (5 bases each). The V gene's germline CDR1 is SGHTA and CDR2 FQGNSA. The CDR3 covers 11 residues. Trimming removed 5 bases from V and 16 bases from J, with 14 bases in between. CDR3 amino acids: CASSIRDLRFF. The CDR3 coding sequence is TGTGCCAGCAGCATCCGGGACCTAAGGTTTTTT.